This T cell receptor (beta chain) was identified during a study of blood T cell repertoires in COVID-19. Across the study: PBMCs, B-cell-depleted T cells, or T cells were the source of the cDNA or gDNA that made up the material.

Trimming took 3 bases from V and 3 from J, leaving 10 bases between them. Germline lookup yields CDR1 KGHSH and CDR2 LQKENI. This CDR3 spans 14 amino acids. Patients in Seattle were enrolled during active infection, then followed longitudinally. In the source study's methods: Nucleated cell number was recorded as an estimate derived from reference gene primer amplification. Libraries were prepared by immunoSEQ multiplex PCR; TCRdb keeps only in-frame clonotypes and omits some of them. V, J and clone size reflect that table, while D and trimming were determined from the DNA. The sample lists around 75,000 clones; 65% to 85% were seen once.

This chain uses TRBV18 with TRBJ2-3, with TRBD2 as a possible D gene (5 bases). The sequence derives from a man aged 50 to 60 with COVID-19, enrolled during active disease. Specimen: peripheral blood. The CDR3 bases are TGTGCCAGCTCACCGAACGGGAAGACAGATACGCAGTATTTT. It codes for CASSPNGKTDTQYF.